The sequence of this T cell receptor (beta chain) was determined in a study of OX40 agonist ivuxolimab in advanced cancers. Study-wide context: Ivuxolimab, which targeted the costimulatory receptor OX40 (CD134), was an agonistic, fully human IgG2 monoclonal antibody. Intravenous ivuxolimab was administered to patients every 2 weeks at six dose levels: 0.01, 0.1, 0.3, 1.5, 3 and 10 mg/kg. In the dose-escalation cohort, 82.7% of patients were male, and the mean age was approximately 64 years, with a range of roughly 20 to 79. The paper describes the monotherapy dose-escalation part (N ≈ 49 patients) of the phase I trial of ivuxolimab. Patients were allowed to have had prior anti-PD-1, anti-PD-L1 or anti-CTLA-4 therapy, and around 40% of the dose-escalation patients had previously received checkpoint inhibitors. Partial responses occurred in three dose-escalation patients: two with cutaneous melanoma and one with hepatocellular carcinoma. Of the approximately 50 dose-escalation patients, hepatocellular carcinoma was present in approximately 20, melanoma in roughly 15, renal cell carcinoma in 9 and head and neck cancer in 9. Peripheral TCRbeta sequencing was intended to test whether TCR sequence diversity was altered and clonal T-cell expansion was caused by ivuxolimab. What the research found in general, with its limitations: After ivuxolimab, more expanded clones were found on average in CD8+ T cells than in CD4+ T cells. Low levels of normalized T-cell clonal expansion were also seen in some nonresponding patients. In the 0.1-3.0 mg/kg groups, partial responders were among the patients with the lowest normalized peripheral clonal expansion, particularly in CD8+ T cells. The antigen specificity of the clonally expanded peripheral T cells was not determined. At doses of 0.1 to 3.0 mg/kg, clonal expansion of both CD4+ and CD8+ blood T cells was observed from baseline to week 6.

As regards this clone: Its antigen remains unidentified. Base quality data are lacking; no much larger clone is found one base away.

Genomic DNA was isolated from the sorted cells so that the TCRbeta CDR3 region could be sequenced. TCRbeta CDR3 regions were sequenced using the immunoSEQ Assay. TCRdb provides this immuneACCESS table in a form limited to in-frame rearrangements. Some clones are lacking; in checked studies, under half of them reflect an unresolved V gene, and why the rest are absent is not known. This sample comprises roughly 70,000 clones, 88% of them detected only once. The biggest ten clones account for under 0.75% of the sample. Looking up the germline V gene (reference sequence) yields CDR1 MNHEY and CDR2 SMNVEV. The CDR3 runs 12 residues from the cysteine to the phenylalanine. The sequence is cut down to CDR3 DNA, 36 bases in frame from base 1. The junction shows trimming of 9 bases on V and 5 bases on J, and the gene matches do not reach 7 bases of it. Patients with a history of autoimmune disease or receiving systemic immunosuppression were excluded from the trial. Peripheral blood for TCR sequencing was collected from all dose cohorts at baseline, on cycle 4 day 1, and on cycle 7 day 1. The samples were taken from a phase I, first-in-human, multicenter, open-label dose-escalation trial of ivuxolimab. Adults with locally advanced or metastatic melanoma, renal cell carcinoma, hepatocellular carcinoma or head and neck squamous cell carcinoma were enrolled in the trial. Before TCR sequencing, CD4+ and CD8+ T cells were separately sorted from peripheral blood.

This sequence was found in an adult with an advanced solid tumor such as melanoma, head and neck, liver or kidney cancer. The sample here was CD4+ or CD8+ T cells sorted from blood, taken in a trial of the OX40 agonist ivuxolimab. The rearrangement joined TRBV27 to TRBJ2-7, with 7 middle bases fitting TRBD1. The CDR3 corresponds to CASSDRVNEQYF. The DNA sequence reads TGTGCCAGTTCAGACAGGGTTAACGAGCAGTACTTC.